These T cell receptor beta chains were read from a single sample in a study of T cells in Graves' hyperthyroidism and ophthalmopathy. In TCRdb, the multiplex PCR reads were re-called with MiXCR into one record per CDR3 protein. The top ten clones hold 20% of a sample with more than 300,000 distinct CDR3 sequences, more than 12% of them seen once. Sequencing was done on a sample of blood. The receptor set was obtained from a young woman with Graves' ophthalmopathy. The CDR3 runs from the conserved cysteine through the conserved F or W. A D gene is named only where the DNA matches it firmly. Part of the rows lack a size; the others show once, few, many or a class for expanded clones.

TRBJ2-2 | many | NA | TRBV30 | TGTGCCTGGAGAATCGGGGGCGGCACCGGGGAGCTGTTTTTT | CAWRIGGGTGELFF
TRBJ2-7 | many | NA | TRBV7-6 | TGTGCCAGCAGCCTACAGGACAGCCCCCTTTACGAGCAGTACTTC | CASSLQDSPLYEQYF
TRBJ2-1 | many | NA | TRBV3-1 | TGTGCCAGCAGCCTTGTTACTAGCAGACCCTACAATGAGCAGTTCTTC | CASSLVTSRPYNEQFF
TRBJ2-5 | many | NA | TRBV13 | TGTGCCAGCAGCCACCGCGATGGGCCCGACCCGGGAGAGACCCAGTACTTC | CASSHRDGPDPGETQYF
TRBJ2-2 | NA | NA | TRBV2 | TGTGCCAGCTTCGACGGGGAGCTGTTTTTT | CASFDGELFF
TRBJ2-5 | once | NA | TRBV4-1 | TGTGCCAGCAGCCAAGCCGGGGCGGAGACCCAGTACTTC | CASSQAGAETQYF
TRBJ2-7 | many | NA | TRBV12-3/TRBV12-4 | TGTGCCAGCAGACTGGGTATAGAGCAGTACTTC | CASRLGIEQYF
TRBJ2-3 | few | NA | TRBV19 | TGTGCCAGTAGTATAGCGCCAGGCACAGATACGCAGTATTTT | CASSIAPGTDTQYF
TRBJ2-1 | few | NA | TRBV19 | TGTGCCAGTGCTACGGAATACCGCAATGAGCAGTTCTTC | CASATEYRNEQFF
TRBJ1-3 | few | TRBD1 | TRBV7-9 | TGTGCCAGCAGCCCGGGTCCGACAGGGGGCCGTTTTCCCATATATTTT | CASSPGPTGGRFPIYF
TRBJ1-6 | NA | NA | TRBV18 | TGTGTCAGCTCACCAGAGGCAGGGAATTCACCCCTCCACTTT | CVSSPEAGNSPLHF
TRBJ2-3 | many | TRBD2 | TRBV2 | TGTGCCAGCAGCCCCGGTGTTAGCGGGGCCTTCACAGATACGCAGTATTTT | CASSPGVSGAFTDTQYF
TRBJ2-3 | many | TRBD2 | TRBV27 | TGTGCCAGCAGCGGGAGGGAGTCTAGCACAGATACGCAGTATTTT | CASSGRESSTDTQYF
TRBJ2-1 | NA | TRBD2 | TRBV6-1 | TGTGCCAGCAGCGAAGCGGGGGCGAATTACAATGAGCAGTTCTTC | CASSEAGANYNEQFF
TRBJ1-3 | few | TRBD1 | TRBV2 | TGTGCCAGCAGCGGCGCGACAGGGGGGTGGAACACCATATATTTT | CASSGATGGWNTIYF
TRBJ2-7 | NA | TRBD1 | TRBV12-3/TRBV12-4 | TGTGCCAGCAGCTCCGGACAGGGTGACGAGCAGTACTTC | CASSSGQGDEQYF
TRBJ2-5 | many | TRBD2 | TRBV20-1 | TGCAGTGCTAGAGAGCTAGCGGGGGACCAAGAGACCCAGTACTTC | CSARELAGDQETQYF
TRBJ2-7 | few | NA | TRBV4-1 | TGCGCCAGCAGCCAAGTAGGGGCAGACTCCTACGAGCAGTACTTC | CASSQVGADSYEQYF
TRBJ1-2 | many | NA | TRBV7-9 | TGTGCCAGCAGCCATCCTCTGGACTACACTAACTATGGCTACACCTTC | CASSHPLDYTNYGYTF
TRBJ2-7 | many | TRBD1 | TRBV11-2 | TGTGCCAGCAGCTCGCTAAAAAGGACAGGGCCTTACGAGCAGTACTTC | CASSSLKRTGPYEQYF
TRBJ2-7 | NA | NA | TRBV7-9 | TGTGCCAGCAGCCGACTCGAAGAGGTTTACGAGCAGTACTTC | CASSRLEEVYEQYF
TRBJ2-5 | few | NA | TRBV20-1 | TGCAGTGCTAGACTAGCAGAGACCCAGTACTTC | CSARLAETQYF
TRBJ1-6 | many | NA | TRBV7-3 | TGTGCCAGCAGCTTATACTCTACAGATTCACCCCTCCACTTT | CASSLYSTDSPLHF
TRBJ2-7 | many | NA | TRBV30 | TGTGCCTGGACGTCGGCGTCTATCCCCGCTTACGAGCAGTACTTC | CAWTSASIPAYEQYF
TRBJ2-7 | many | NA | TRBV9 | TGTGCCAGCAGCCCCGACAGAAACTCCTACGAGCAGTACTTC | CASSPDRNSYEQYF
TRBJ2-7 | many | NA | TRBV7-2 | TGTGCCAGCAGCTCGAACTACGAGCAGTACTTC | CASSSNYEQYF
TRBJ1-1 | many | TRBD1 | TRBV28 | TGTGCCAGCAGTGACCCCGGGACAGGGGCCACTGAAGCTTTCTTT | CASSDPGTGATEAFF
TRBJ1-2 | NA | TRBD1 | TRBV19 | TGTGCCTCAGTAAAGGGACAGGGGTTCTATGGCTACACCTTC | CASVKGQGFYGYTF
TRBJ1-3 | many | NA | TRBV15 | TGTGCCACCAGCAGAGAGCAGTCCCCCTCTGGAAACACCATATATTTT | CATSREQSPSGNTIYF
TRBJ2-1 | NA | NA | TRBV30 | TGTGCCTGGAGAGGAATAGCGGAGCTCAATGAGAAGTTCTTC | CAWRGIAELNEKFF
TRBJ2-1 | many | TRBD2 | TRBV7-2 | TGTGCCAGCAGCTTATCCTCCGGGGGGGGTAATGAGCAGTTCTTC | CASSLSSGGGNEQFF
TRBJ2-2 | many | NA | TRBV12-3/TRBV12-4 | TGTGCCAGCAGTTCACTTTTAGGGGAAACCGGGGAGCTGTTTTTT | CASSSLLGETGELFF
TRBJ1-1 | many | NA | TRBV11-2 | TGTGCCAGCAGCCCAGGACAGCGAGGGTTTTCGAACACTGAAGCTTTCTTT | CASSPGQRGFSNTEAFF
TRBJ2-3 | NA | TRBD2 | TRBV5-1 | TGCGCCAGCAGCACCGGGACTAGCGAGGATACGCAGTATTTT | CASSTGTSEDTQYF
TRBJ2-3 | many | NA | TRBV28 | TGTGCCAGCAGCCTGGGACTTATCAAGATAGATACGCAGTATTTT | CASSLGLIKIDTQYF